This is a list of T cell receptor beta chains from one sample in a study of cytomegalovirus exposure and HLA in healthy donors. Profiled with immunoSEQ multiplex PCR; TCRdb holds only in-frame clones, not every one. This table has around 86,000 clones, under 9% appearing once. The sequencing sample was made of PBMCs. The receptor set was obtained from a man aged 45 to 65 in good health and CMV-seronegative. CDR3s include the opening cysteine and the closing phenylalanine or tryptophan. A D gene is named only where the DNA matches it firmly. The size of a clone is reported for some rows only, either as once, few or many, or as a class for expanded clones.

j_gene,v_gene,abundance,d_gene,CDR3aa,CDR3nt
TRBJ2-2,TRBV4-2,few,TRBD1,CASSQVSPGGDTGELFF,TGTGCCAGCAGCCAAGTTTCCCCAGGGGGCGACACCGGGGAGCTGTTTTTT
TRBJ1-1,TRBV5-1,few,TRBD1,CASSFKQGLAEAFF,TGCGCCAGCAGCTTTAAACAGGGGTTGGCTGAAGCTTTCTTT
TRBJ2-1,TRBV9,few,.,CASSAYAGSYNEQFF,TGTGCCAGCAGCGCGTACGCGGGGTCCTACAATGAGCAGTTCTTC
TRBJ2-1,TRBV5-1,.,.,CASSLRSGKGYNEQFF,TGCGCCAGCAGCTTGAGGTCAGGGAAAGGGTACAATGAGCAGTTCTTC
TRBJ1-2,TRBV10-3,few,TRBD1,CAITGTGGSGYTF,TGTGCCATCACGGGGACAGGGGGCAGCGGCTACACCTTC
TRBJ1-3,TRBV14,few,.,CASSQNIGNTIYF,TGTGCCAGCAGCCAAAATATCGGAAACACCATATATTTT
TRBJ1-2,TRBV5-4,few,.,CASSLGRGFTSNYGYTF,TGTGCCAGCAGCTTGGGGCGGGGCTTTACGAGTAACTATGGCTACACCTTC
TRBJ1-2,TRBV5-1,.,.,CASSLDSRPNYGYTF,TGCGCCAGCAGTTTGGACAGCCGACCTAACTATGGCTACACCTTC
TRBJ1-5,TRBV28,few,TRBD1,CASTKFARQGGQPQHF,TGTGCCAGCACCAAATTTGCCCGACAGGGTGGTCAGCCCCAGCATTTT
TRBJ2-7,TRBV10-3,.,TRBD2,CAISEASGSGEQYF,TGTGCCATCAGTGAGGCTAGCGGGAGTGGCGAGCAGTACTTC
TRBJ2-3,TRBV4-3,many,.,CASSQGRAGAPDTQYF,TGCGCCAGCAGCCAAGGGCGAGCGGGCGCCCCAGATACGCAGTATTTT
TRBJ1-2,TRBV6-1,.,.,CASSETGDRFYGYTF,TGTGCCAGCAGTGAAACGGGCGACAGGTTCTATGGCTACACCTTC
TRBJ2-1,TRBV18,.,TRBD2,CASSPTGGYNEQFF,TGTGCCAGCTCACCGACGGGAGGCTACAATGAGCAGTTCTTC
TRBJ2-3,TRBV4-2,few,.,CASSPRGPDTQYF,TGTGCCAGCAGCCCCAGGGGCCCAGATACGCAGTATTTT
TRBJ2-2,TRBV9,few,.,CASSPKLGQRGGELFF,TGTGCCAGCAGCCCGAAACTGGGACAACGCGGCGGGGAGCTGTTTTTT
TRBJ1-1,TRBV7-6,few,.,CASSSPRGEGVAEAFF,TGTGCCAGCAGTTCGCCGAGGGGGGAGGGAGTGGCTGAAGCTTTCTTT
TRBJ2-3,TRBV14,few,.,CASSPAGRSTDTQYF,TGTGCCAGCAGCCCGGCAGGGAGGAGTACAGATACGCAGTATTTT
TRBJ2-1,TRBV7-9,few,TRBD2,CASSSSGGAWYNEQFF,TGTGCCAGCAGCTCTAGCGGGGGGGCTTGGTACAATGAGCAGTTCTTC
TRBJ1-1,TRBV4-2,.,.,CASSQENTEAFF,TGTGCAAGCAGCCAAGAAAACACCGAAGCTTTCTTT
TRBJ1-2,TRBV6-5,few,.,CASIPRGGGNYGYTF,TGTGCCAGCATCCCCCGCGGGGGAGGGAACTATGGCTACACCTTC
TRBJ2-7,TRBV4-1,.,TRBD2,CASSPRETSDYEQYF,TGCGCCAGCAGCCCCAGGGAGACTAGCGATTACGAGCAGTACTTC
TRBJ2-5,TRBV6-5,few,.,CASRQGSETQYF,TGTGCCAGCAGGCAGGGGTCAGAGACCCAGTACTTC
TRBJ1-5,TRBV2,.,.,CASGGAAWPQHF,TGTGCCAGCGGAGGGGCAGCCTGGCCCCAGCATTTT
TRBJ1-2,TRBV5-5,.,.,CASSSPGGGYGYTF,TGTGCCAGCAGCTCCCCGGGAGGGGGATATGGCTACACCTTC
TRBJ2-2,TRBV29-1,.,TRBD2,CSVTRGGANTGELFF,TGCAGCGTTACTCGCGGGGGGGCTAACACCGGGGAGCTGTTTTTT
TRBJ1-1,TRBV7-6,.,TRBD1,CASSSRQGILVAEAFF,TGTGCCAGCAGCTCGCGACAGGGGATTTTGGTTGCTGAAGCTTTCTTT
TRBJ2-7,TRBV2,few,.,CASSITYEQYF,TGTGCCAGCAGTATTACCTACGAGCAGTACTTC
TRBJ1-1,TRBV19,.,.,CASSMGDILQAFF,TGTGCCAGTAGTATGGGGGACATCCTTCAAGCTTTCTTT
TRBJ1-4,TRBV4-2,many,.,CASSQGQSNEKLFF,TGTGCCAGCAGCCAAGGGCAGTCTAATGAAAAACTGTTTTTT
TRBJ1-1,TRBV4-1,.,.,CASRGRGHTEAFF,TGCGCCAGCAGGGGAAGAGGGCACACTGAAGCTTTCTTT
TRBJ1-5,TRBV4-3,few,.,CASSQEAGVNQPQHF,TGCGCCAGCAGCCAAGAGGCGGGGGTGAATCAGCCCCAGCATTTT
TRBJ2-1,TRBV19,.,.,CASSIGQFNEQFF,TGTGCCAGTAGTATAGGACAGTTCAATGAGCAGTTCTTC
TRBJ2-2,TRBV9,.,.,CASSVGGTGELFF,TGTGCCAGCAGCGTAGGAGGGACCGGGGAGCTGTTTTTT
TRBJ2-7,TRBV28,few,.,CASSLANYEQYF,TGTGCCAGCAGTTTGGCCAACTACGAGCAGTACTTC
TRBJ2-2,TRBV6-4,.,.,CASSEATQAGELFF,TGTGCCAGCAGTGAGGCAACCCAAGCCGGGGAGCTGTTTTTT
TRBJ2-3,TRBV5-1,.,.,CASSFGQTNTDTQYF,TGCGCCAGCAGCTTTGGACAAACTAACACAGATACGCAGTATTTT
TRBJ2-7,TRBV27,.,TRBD1,CASSPWTGPGAHEQYF,TGTGCCAGCAGTCCCTGGACAGGGCCGGGGGCCCACGAGCAGTACTTC
TRBJ2-1,TRBV18,few,.,CASSDSIYNEQFF,TGTGCCAGCTCAGACAGTATCTACAATGAGCAGTTCTTC
TRBJ2-7,TRBV5-1,.,TRBD1,CASSSGQGIYEQYF,TGCGCCAGCAGCTCCGGACAGGGGATCTACGAGCAGTACTTC
TRBJ2-3,TRBV9,.,TRBD2,CASSPRGDRTDTQYF,TGTGCCAGCAGCCCCCGGGGGGACCGCACAGATACGCAGTATTTT
TRBJ2-3,TRBV7-9,few,TRBD2,CASSASSGGASDTQYF,TGTGCCAGCAGCGCCAGCAGCGGGGGGGCGTCCGATACGCAGTATTTT
TRBJ2-5,TRBV30,.,.,CAWSVLWLARDQETQYF,TGTGCCTGGAGTGTACTCTGGCTAGCGAGGGATCAAGAGACCCAGTACTTC
TRBJ2-5,TRBV13,.,.,CASSLPLGAGAVRPYF,TGTGCCAGCAGCCTCCCCCTCGGGGCGGGGGCGGTGAGACCATACTTC
TRBJ1-1,TRBV9,few,.,CASSAVTGTEAFF,TGTGCCAGCAGCGCCGTGACAGGCACCGAAGCTTTCTTT
TRBJ1-5,TRBV6-1,.,.,CAGAAGRNQPQHF,TGTGCCGGAGCGGCAGGTAGGAATCAGCCCCAGCATTTT
TRBJ2-5,TRBV14,few,.,CAQRAAQETQYF,TGTGCCCAGCGAGCAGCCCAAGAGACCCAGTACTTC
TRBJ2-1,TRBV7-2,.,TRBD2,CASSLGGGSGGFYEQFF,TGTGCCAGCAGCTTAGGTGGGGGTAGCGGGGGGTTCTATGAGCAGTTCTTC
TRBJ1-1,TRBV19,.,.,CASKSPNTEAFF,TGTGCAAGCAAAAGCCCGAACACTGAAGCTTTCTTT
TRBJ2-1,TRBV19,few,TRBD1,CASSNPRTGTYNEQFF,TGTGCCAGTAGTAACCCTCGGACAGGAACCTACAATGAGCAGTTCTTC
TRBJ2-5,TRBV2,.,.,CASRRRQQETQYF,TGTGCCAGCAGACGGAGACAGCAAGAGACCCAGTACTTC
TRBJ1-1,TRBV6-5,.,.,CASSPGAGTYTEAFF,TGTGCCAGCAGCCCAGGGGCAGGGACATACACTGAAGCTTTCTTT
TRBJ1-5,TRBV7-2,.,.,CASSPQGGQPQHF,TGTGCCAGCAGCCCGCAGGGAGGGCAGCCCCAGCATTTT
TRBJ2-5,TRBV6-5,.,TRBD2,CASSSAGVVGETQYF,TGTGCCAGCAGTTCCGCGGGGGTGGTGGGAGAGACCCAGTACTTC
TRBJ2-7,TRBV2,.,.,CASNGRGADPHF,TGTGCCAGCAACGGTCGGGGAGCAGATCCTCATTTC